The clone carrying this T cell receptor (beta chain) has only a few counts. This entry belongs to a study of response to subunit inactivated influenza vaccine. TCRdb processed the RT-PCR reads anew with MiXCR; each CDR3 protein has one entry. The sample carries approximately 200,000 distinct CDR3 sequences, over 13% recorded once. This material consisted of CD8+ T cells sorted from PBMCs, taken 5 days after vaccination. This clonotype was obtained from a man between 45 and 60 years old who received an inactivated influenza vaccine.

This CDR3 is CASSVEGATNEKLFF. In nucleotides, the CDR3 is TGTGCCAGCAGCGTAGAGGGAGCAACTAATGAAAAACTGTTTTTT. V is TRBV9 and J is TRBJ1-4; D gene unclear. V was trimmed by 0 bases and J by 0 bases, leaving 6 bases between them. In germline, CDR1 is SGDLS, CDR2 YYNGEE. This CDR3 comprises 15 residues.